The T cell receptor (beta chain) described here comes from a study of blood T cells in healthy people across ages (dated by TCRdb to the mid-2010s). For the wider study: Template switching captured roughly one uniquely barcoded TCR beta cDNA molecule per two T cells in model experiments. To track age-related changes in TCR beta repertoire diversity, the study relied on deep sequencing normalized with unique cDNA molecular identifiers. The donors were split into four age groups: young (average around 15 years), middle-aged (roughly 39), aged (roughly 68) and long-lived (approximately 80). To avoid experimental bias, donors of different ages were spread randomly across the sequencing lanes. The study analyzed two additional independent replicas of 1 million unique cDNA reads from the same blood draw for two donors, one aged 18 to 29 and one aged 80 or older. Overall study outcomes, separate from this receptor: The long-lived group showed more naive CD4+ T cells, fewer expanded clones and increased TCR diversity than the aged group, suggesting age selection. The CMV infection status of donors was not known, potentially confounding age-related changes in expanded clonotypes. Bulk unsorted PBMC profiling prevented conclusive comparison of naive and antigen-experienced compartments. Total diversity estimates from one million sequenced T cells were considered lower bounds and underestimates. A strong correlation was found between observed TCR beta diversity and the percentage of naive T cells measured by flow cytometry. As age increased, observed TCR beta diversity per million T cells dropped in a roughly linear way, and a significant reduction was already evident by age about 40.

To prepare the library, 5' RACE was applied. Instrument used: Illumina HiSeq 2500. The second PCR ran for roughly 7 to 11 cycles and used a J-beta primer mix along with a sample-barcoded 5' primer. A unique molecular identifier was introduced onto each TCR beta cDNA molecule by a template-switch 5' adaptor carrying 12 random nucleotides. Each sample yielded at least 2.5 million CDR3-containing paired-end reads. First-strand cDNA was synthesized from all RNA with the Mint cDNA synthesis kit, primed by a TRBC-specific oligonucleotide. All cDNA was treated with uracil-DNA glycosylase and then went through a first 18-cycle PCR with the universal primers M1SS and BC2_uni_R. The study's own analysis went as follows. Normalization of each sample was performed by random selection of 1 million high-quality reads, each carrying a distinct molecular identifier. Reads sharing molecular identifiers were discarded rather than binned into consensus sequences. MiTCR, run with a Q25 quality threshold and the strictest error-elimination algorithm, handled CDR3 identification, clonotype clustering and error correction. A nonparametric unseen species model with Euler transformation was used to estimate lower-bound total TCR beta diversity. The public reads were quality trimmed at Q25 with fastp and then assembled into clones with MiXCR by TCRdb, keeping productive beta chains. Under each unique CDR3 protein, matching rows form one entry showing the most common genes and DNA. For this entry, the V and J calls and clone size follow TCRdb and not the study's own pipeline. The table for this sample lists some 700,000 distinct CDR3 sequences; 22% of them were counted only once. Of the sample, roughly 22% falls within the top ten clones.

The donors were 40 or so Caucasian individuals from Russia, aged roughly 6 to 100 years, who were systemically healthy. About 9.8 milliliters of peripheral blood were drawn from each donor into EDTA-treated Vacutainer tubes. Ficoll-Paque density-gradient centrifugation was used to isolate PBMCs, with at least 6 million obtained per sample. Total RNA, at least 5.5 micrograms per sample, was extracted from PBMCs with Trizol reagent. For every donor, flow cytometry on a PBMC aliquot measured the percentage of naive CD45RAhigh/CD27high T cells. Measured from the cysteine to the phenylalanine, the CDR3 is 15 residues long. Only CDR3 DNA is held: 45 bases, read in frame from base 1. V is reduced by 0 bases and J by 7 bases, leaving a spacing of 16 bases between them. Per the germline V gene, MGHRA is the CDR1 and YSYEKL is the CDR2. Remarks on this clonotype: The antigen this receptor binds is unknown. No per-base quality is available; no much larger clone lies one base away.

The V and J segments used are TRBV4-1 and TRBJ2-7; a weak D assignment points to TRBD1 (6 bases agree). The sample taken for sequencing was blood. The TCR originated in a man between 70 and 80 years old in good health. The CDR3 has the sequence CASSQEATGVYEQYF. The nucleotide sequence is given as TGCGCCAGCAGCCAAGAAGCGACAGGCGTGTATGAGCAGTACTTC.